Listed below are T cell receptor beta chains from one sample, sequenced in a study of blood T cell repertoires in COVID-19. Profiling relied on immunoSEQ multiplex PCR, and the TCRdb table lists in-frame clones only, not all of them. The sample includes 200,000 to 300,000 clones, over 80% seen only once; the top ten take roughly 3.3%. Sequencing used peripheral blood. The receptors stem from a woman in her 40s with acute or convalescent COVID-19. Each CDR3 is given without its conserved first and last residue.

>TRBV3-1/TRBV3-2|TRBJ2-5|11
ASSRLRGETQY
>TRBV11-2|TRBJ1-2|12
ASSPTGSDYGYT
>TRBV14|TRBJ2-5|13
ASSQGTGRVETQY
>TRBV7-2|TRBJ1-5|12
ASSQNRRDGTQH
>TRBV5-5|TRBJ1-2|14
ASSLGSGASSGGYT
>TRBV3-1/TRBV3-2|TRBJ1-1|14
ASSHSRTGPADEAF
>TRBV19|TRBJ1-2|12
ASSTLGQGRGYT
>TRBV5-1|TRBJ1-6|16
ASSLAQRTVAYNSPLH
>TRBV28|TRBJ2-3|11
ASGGAAADTQY
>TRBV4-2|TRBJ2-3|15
ASSRQLAGGGTDTQY
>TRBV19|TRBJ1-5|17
ASSIIFTRQGHSNQPQH
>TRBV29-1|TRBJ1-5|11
SVGEATGQPQH
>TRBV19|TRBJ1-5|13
ASRVSRGRDQPQH
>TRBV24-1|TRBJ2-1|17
ATSRFGRGLAGGPDEQF
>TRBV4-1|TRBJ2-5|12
ASSQGWTGETQY
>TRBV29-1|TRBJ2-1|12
SVDRGSNYNEQF
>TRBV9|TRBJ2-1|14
ASSSRLAGTYNEQF
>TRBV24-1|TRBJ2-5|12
ATSDLRGGETQY
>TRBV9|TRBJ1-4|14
ASSVGTGATNEKLF
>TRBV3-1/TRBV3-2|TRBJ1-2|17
ASSQDGSRRWGVRYGYT
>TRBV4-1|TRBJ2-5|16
ASSRQIGDAGGLETQY
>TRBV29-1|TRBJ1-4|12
SVVPGQGNEKLF
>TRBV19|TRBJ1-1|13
ASSINVWGPPEAF
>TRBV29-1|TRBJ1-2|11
SVGQGRDYGYT
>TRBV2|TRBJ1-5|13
ASSAFRTANQPQH
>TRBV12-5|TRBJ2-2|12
ASGVRGGVGELF
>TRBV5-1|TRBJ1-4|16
ASSPGHSTGATNEKLF
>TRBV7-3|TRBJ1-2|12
ASSWGQASYGYT
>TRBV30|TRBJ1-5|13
AWNPGTGGFQPQH
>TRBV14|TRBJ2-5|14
ASSQGVWGRQETQY
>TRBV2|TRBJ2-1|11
ASSGQGYNEQF
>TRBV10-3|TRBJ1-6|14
AIWDSESSYNSPLH
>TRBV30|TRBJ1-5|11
AWSVEDNQPQH
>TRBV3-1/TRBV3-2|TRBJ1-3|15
ASSPHLRASSGNTIY
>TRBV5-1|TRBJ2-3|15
ASSYWGAGGPTDTQY
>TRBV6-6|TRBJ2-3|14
ASSYGTSGGFNPQY
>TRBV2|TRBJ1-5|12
ASRDTPSNQPQH
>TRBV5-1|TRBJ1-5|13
ASSPRGGLGQPQH
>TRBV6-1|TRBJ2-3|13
ASSEIGVSTDTQY
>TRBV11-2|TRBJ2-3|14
ASSLESGTSTDTQY
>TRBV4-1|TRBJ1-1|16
ASSQGPTGVGVGTEAF
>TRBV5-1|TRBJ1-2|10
ASSADSYGYT
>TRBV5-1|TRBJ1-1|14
ASSPELGARYTEAF
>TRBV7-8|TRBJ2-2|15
ASSFMTSGGASGELF
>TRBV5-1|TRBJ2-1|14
ASSLLLAGGPNEQF
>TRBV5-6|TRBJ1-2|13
ASSLAYRSPYGYT
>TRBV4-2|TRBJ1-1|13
ASRQGDRGLTEAF
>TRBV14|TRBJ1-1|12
ASSPTGGGTEAF
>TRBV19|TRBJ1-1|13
ASTSRVAVNTEAF
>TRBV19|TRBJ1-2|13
ASSIDHQGNYGYT
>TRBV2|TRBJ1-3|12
ASSFESSGNTIY
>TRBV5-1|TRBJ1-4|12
ASSSGTVNEKLF
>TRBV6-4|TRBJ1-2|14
ASRPWTGRGDYGYT
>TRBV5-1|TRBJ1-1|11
ASSAYRGTEAF
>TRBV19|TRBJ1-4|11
ASRGTVNEKLF
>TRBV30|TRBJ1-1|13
AWSAVTGQYTEAF
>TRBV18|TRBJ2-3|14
ASSPRRQGGTDTQY
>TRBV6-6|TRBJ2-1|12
ASSYSTVYNEQF